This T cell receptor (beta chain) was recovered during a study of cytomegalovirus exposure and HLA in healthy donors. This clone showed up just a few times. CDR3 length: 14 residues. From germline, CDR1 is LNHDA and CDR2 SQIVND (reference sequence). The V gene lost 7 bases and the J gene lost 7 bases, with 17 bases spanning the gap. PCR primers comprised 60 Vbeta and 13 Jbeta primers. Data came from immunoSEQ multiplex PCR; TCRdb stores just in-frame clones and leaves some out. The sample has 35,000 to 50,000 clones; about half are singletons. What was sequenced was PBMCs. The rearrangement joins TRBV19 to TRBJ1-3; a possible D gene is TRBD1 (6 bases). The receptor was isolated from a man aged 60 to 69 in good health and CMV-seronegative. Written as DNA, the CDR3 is TGTGCCAGTATCTCCGACAGGTTTTTCAACACCATATATTTT. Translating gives CASISDRFFNTIYF.